This T cell receptor beta chain comes out of a study of CD8+CD57+ T cells in acquired aplastic anemia. Study summary: Sorted CD4+ and CD8+ cell DNA averaged about 3.5 ug.

Study-level findings and limits: The number of CD8+ CDR3 sequences shared by patients and controls was roughly 30.

Germline CDR1 SGHTA, CDR2 FQGNSA. This CDR3 spans 18 amino acids. The ends lost 2 bases at V and 2 bases at J; junction bases unmatched: 11. This clonotype was detected once. What it binds is unknown. Genomic DNA constituted the template upon which TCR beta VDJ and CDR3 profiling was performed. TCRdb passed the reads through MiXCR, listing each CDR3 protein once. Here the sample spans 300,000 or so distinct CDR3 sequences, about 56% being singletons. The sequence derives from a human donor with severe aplastic anemia or a healthy control (not recorded which). Input material: sorted CD4+, CD8+, or CD8+CD57+ T cells (not recorded which) from PBMCs. V gene TRBV7-2 combines with J gene TRBJ2-5, with 10 bases aligning to TRBD2. CDR3 sequence reads: CASSLRSRVTSGQETQYF. The CDR3 region has the DNA TGTGCCAGCAGCTTAAGATCGAGGGTGACTAGCGGGCAAGAGACCCAGTACTTC.